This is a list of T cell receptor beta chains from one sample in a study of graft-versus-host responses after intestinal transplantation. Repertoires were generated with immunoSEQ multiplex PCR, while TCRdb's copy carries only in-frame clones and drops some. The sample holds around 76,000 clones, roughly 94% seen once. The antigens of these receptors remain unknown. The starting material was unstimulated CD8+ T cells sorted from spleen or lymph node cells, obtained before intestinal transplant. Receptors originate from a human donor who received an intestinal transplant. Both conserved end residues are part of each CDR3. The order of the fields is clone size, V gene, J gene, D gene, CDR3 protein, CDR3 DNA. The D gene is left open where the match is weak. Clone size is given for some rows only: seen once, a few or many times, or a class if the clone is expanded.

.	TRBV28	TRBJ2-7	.	CASSLTGTPLEQYF	TGTGCCAGCAGTTTAACAGGGACCCCCCTCGAGCAGTACTTC
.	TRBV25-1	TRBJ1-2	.	CATLASANYGYTF	TGTGCCACCCTTGCCAGTGCTAACTATGGCTACACCTTC
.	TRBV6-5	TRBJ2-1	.	CASSRGDSLYNEQFF	TGTGCCAGCAGTCGTGGGGACTCCCTGTACAATGAGCAGTTCTTC
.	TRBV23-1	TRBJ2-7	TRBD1	CASSQPTGFPYEQYF	TGCGCCAGCAGTCAACCGACAGGGTTCCCCTACGAGCAGTACTTC
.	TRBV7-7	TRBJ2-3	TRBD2	CASSRTRSETDTQYF	TGTGCCAGCAGCAGGACTAGATCTGAGACAGATACGCAGTATTTT
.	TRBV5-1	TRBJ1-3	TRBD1	CASSLTGQGAPGNTIYF	TGCGCCAGCAGCTTGACGGGACAGGGGGCGCCTGGAAACACCATATATTTT
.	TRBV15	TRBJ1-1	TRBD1	CATRHPQPQTGAPIQNTEAFF	TGTGCCACCAGACACCCCCAGCCCCAGACAGGGGCGCCAATACAGAACACTGAAGCTTTCTTT
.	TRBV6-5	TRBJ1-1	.	CASSYFENTEAFF	TGTGCCAGCAGTTACTTTGAGAACACTGAAGCTTTCTTT
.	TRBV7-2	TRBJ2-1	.	CASSLARGGVSYNEQFF	TGTGCCAGCAGCTTAGCGCGAGGGGGAGTCTCCTACAATGAGCAGTTCTTC
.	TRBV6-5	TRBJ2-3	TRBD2	CASSWGSGRVDTQYF	TGTGCCAGCAGTTGGGGGAGCGGGAGAGTTGATACGCAGTATTTT
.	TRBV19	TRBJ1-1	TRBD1	CASIGFPRTGDLKNTEAFF	TGTGCCAGTATCGGGTTCCCCCGGACAGGGGACCTTAAGAACACTGAAGCTTTCTTT
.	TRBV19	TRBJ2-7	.	CASSIGSGIYEQYF	TGTGCCAGTAGTATAGGTTCGGGGATCTACGAGCAGTACTTC
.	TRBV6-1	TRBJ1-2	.	CASRPLRYGYTF	TGTGCCAGCAGGCCGCTCCGCTATGGCTACACCTTC
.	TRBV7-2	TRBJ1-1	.	CASSRNPGTEAFF	TGTGCCAGCAGCCGAAACCCGGGGACTGAAGCTTTCTTT
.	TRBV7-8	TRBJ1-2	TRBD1	CASSPGVRTGLYGYTF	TGTGCCAGCAGCCCCGGAGTGCGGACAGGACTCTATGGCTACACCTTC
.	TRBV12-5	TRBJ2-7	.	CASGSQWFPSTENPYEQYF	TGTGCTAGTGGTTCCCAGTGGTTTCCTTCAACGGAAAACCCCTACGAGCAGTACTTC
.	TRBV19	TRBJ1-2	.	CASSITGGSYGYTF	TGTGCCAGTAGTATAACGGGCGGGAGCTATGGCTACACCTTC
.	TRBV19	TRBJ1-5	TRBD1	CASSIEADRDQPQHF	TGTGCCAGTAGTATAGAGGCGGACAGGGATCAGCCCCAGCATTTT
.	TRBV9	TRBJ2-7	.	CASSVEDASYEQYF	TGTGCCAGCAGCGTAGAGGACGCCTCCTACGAGCAGTACTTC
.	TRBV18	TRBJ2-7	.	CASSPRDNDYEQYF	TGTGCCAGCTCACCTCGGGACAATGACTACGAGCAGTACTTC
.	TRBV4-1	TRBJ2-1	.	CASSQDNLEHNEQFF	TGCGCCAGCAGCCAAGATAACCTGGAACACAATGAGCAGTTCTTC
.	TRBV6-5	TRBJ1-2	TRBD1	CASSYSGTGFGYGYTF	TGTGCCAGCAGTTACTCCGGGACAGGGTTTGGCTATGGCTACACCTTC
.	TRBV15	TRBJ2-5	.	CATSRGEQGQETQYF	TGTGCCACCAGCAGAGGGGAGCAGGGTCAAGAGACCCAGTACTTC
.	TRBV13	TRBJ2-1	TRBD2	CASSPGTSGSNEQFF	TGTGCCAGCAGCCCTGGGACTAGTGGGAGTAATGAGCAGTTCTTC
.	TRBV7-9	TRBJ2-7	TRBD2	CASSSWTSGSSEQYF	TGTGCCAGCAGCTCTTGGACTAGCGGGTCCTCCGAGCAGTACTTC
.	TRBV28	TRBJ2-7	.	CASSLLMRARTYEQYF	TGTGCCAGCAGTCTTCTAATGAGGGCGCGTACCTACGAGCAGTACTTC
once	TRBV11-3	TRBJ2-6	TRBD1	CASSTRTGSGANVLTF	TGTGCCAGCAGCACCCGGACAGGGTCTGGGGCCAACGTCCTGACTTTC
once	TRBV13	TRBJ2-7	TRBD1	CASSPPTGGEQYEQYF	TGTGCCAGCAGCCCCCCGACAGGGGGGGAACAGTACGAGCAGTACTTC
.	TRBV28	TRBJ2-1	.	CASSLGQGGYNEQFF	TGTGCCAGCAGTCTCGGACAGGGAGGGTACAATGAGCAGTTCTTC
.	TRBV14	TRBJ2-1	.	CASSRYEVGYNEQFF	TGTGCCAGCAGCCGTTACGAAGTAGGGTACAATGAGCAGTTCTTC
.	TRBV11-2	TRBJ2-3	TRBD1	CASSLWGTGVLRTDTQYF	TGTGCCAGCAGCTTATGGGGGACAGGGGTCCTCCGCACAGATACGCAGTATTTT
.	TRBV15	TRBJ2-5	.	CATSSWNEETQYF	TGTGCCACCAGCAGTTGGAACGAAGAGACCCAGTACTTC
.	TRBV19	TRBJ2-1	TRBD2	CASSGLAGGYNEQFF	TGTGCCAGTAGTGGACTAGCGGGAGGATACAATGAGCAGTTCTTC
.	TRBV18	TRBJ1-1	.	CASSPPSWGDTEAFF	TGTGCCAGCTCACCGCCTAGTTGGGGTGACACTGAAGCTTTCTTT
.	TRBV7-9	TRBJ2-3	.	CASSLVHKDTDTQYF	TGTGCCAGCAGCTTAGTACACAAGGACACAGATACGCAGTATTTT
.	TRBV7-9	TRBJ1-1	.	CASRGGSTIRNTEAFF	TGTGCCAGCAGGGGGGGCTCGACGATTCGCAACACTGAAGCTTTCTTT
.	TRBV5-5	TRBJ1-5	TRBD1	CASSSAGGRQPQHF	TGTGCCAGCAGCTCCGCAGGGGGCCGACAGCCCCAGCATTTT
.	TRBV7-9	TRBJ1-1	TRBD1	CASSWDRTTTEAFF	TGTGCCAGCAGTTGGGACAGAACAACCACTGAAGCTTTCTTT
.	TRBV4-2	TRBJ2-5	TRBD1	CASSLGTRDRGRETQYF	TGTGCCAGCAGCCTCGGAACCAGGGACAGGGGGCGAGAGACCCAGTACTTC
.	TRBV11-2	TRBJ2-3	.	CASSYRPPTDTQYF	TGTGCCAGCAGCTACAGGCCCCCCACAGATACGCAGTATTTT
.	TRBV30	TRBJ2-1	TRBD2	CAWKAPRAGGPLYNEQFF	TGTGCCTGGAAGGCCCCGCGAGCGGGAGGGCCTCTCTACAATGAGCAGTTCTTC
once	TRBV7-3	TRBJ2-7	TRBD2	CASRSGREGYEQYF	TGTGCCAGCAGGAGCGGGAGGGAGGGCTACGAGCAGTACTTC
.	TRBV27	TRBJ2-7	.	CASSLGRAYEQYF	TGTGCCAGCAGTTTAGGCAGAGCCTACGAGCAGTACTTC
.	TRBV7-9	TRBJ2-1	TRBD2	CASSLGRESGGSNEQFF	TGTGCCAGCAGCTTAGGACGAGAGAGCGGGGGTTCCAATGAGCAGTTCTTC
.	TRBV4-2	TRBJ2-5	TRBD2	CASSQYIGTSVYQETQYF	TGTGCCAGCAGCCAATACATAGGGACTAGCGTATACCAAGAGACCCAGTACTTC
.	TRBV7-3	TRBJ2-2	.	CASSLRAGAANTGELFF	TGTGCCAGCAGCTTAAGAGCGGGTGCAGCGAACACCGGGGAGCTGTTTTTT
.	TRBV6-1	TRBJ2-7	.	CASSEFVFYEQYF	TGTGCCAGCAGTGAATTTGTATTCTACGAGCAGTACTTC